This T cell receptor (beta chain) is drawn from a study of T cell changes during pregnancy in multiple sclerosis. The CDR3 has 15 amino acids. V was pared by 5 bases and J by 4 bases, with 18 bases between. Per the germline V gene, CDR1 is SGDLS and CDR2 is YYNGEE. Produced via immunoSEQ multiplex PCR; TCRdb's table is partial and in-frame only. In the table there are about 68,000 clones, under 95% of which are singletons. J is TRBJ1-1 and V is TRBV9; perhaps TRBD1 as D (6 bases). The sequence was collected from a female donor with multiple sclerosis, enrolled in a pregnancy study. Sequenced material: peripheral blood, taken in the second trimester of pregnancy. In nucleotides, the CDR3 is TGTGCCAGCAGATCGGGACATTTCCCTCCCACTGAAGCTTTCTTT. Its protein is CASRSGHFPPTEAFF.